The clone carrying this TCR beta chain was detected a few times. Its antigen is undetermined. The data derive from a study of CD8 T cells in ankylosing spondylitis. Findings and caveats of the study: The study looked at matched synovial fluid samples from ankylosing spondylitis patients. Disease-linked clones were reported to be significantly enriched there. Reports of some motif variants in reactive arthritis synovial fluid and blood predate this one. A TCR beta motif of fewer than 10 highly homologous variants seemed to mark ankylosing spondylitis blood.

MiXCR, applied by TCRdb to the 5' RACE reads, yields one record per CDR3 protein. The data hold fewer than 450,000 distinct CDR3 sequences, with about a sixth observed a single time. Germline V lookup: CDR1 MNHEY, CDR2 SVGEGT. The CDR3 totals 15 residues. Trimming took off 8 bases at V and 1 base at J, with 15 bases between the two ends. Sequencing was performed on blood, either unsorted or a sorted T cell fraction (not recorded which). The chain uses TRBV6-2 or TRBV6-3 and TRBJ2-1; TRBD2 is a possible D gene (5 bases). This clonotype was sampled from a male donor with ankylosing spondylitis. The CDR3 bases are TGTGCCAGCTGTCCCCTAGCAAAATCCTACAATGAGCAGTTCTTC. Translating it yields CASCPLAKSYNEQFF.